There are many counts of the clone carrying this T cell receptor (beta chain). Germline loops: CDR1 SGHTA, CDR2 FQGNSA. V was shortened by 0 bases and J by 5 bases, with 13 bases between the two germline ends. CDR3 length equals 15 residues. Amplification yielded TCR beta CDR3 regions, with RNA transcripts as the source. During a first-round RT-PCR of the TCR CDR3, the HTBI primer set was used. In TCRdb, the multiplex PCR reads were re-called with MiXCR into one record per CDR3 protein. The repertoire holds approximately 370,000 distinct CDR3 sequences, with just under 15% as singletons. Patients counted as stable if ophthalmopathy did not develop within 18 months. Patients were excluded for uncontrolled infection, other autoimmune disease, pregnancy or lactation. The entry originates in a study of T cells in Graves' hyperthyroidism and ophthalmopathy. Study-level background: Peripheral blood was acquired at first diagnosis, ahead of any therapy whatsoever.

This chain connects TRBV7-2 to TRBJ2-5; the D gene is possibly TRBD1 (6 bases). Material for sequencing was blood. The sequence came from a woman aged 25 to 39 with Graves' hyperthyroidism. The CDR3 here is CASSLAWGLAETQYF. For the CDR3, the DNA is TGTGCCAGCAGCTTAGCATGGGGGCTGGCGGAGACCCAGTACTTC.